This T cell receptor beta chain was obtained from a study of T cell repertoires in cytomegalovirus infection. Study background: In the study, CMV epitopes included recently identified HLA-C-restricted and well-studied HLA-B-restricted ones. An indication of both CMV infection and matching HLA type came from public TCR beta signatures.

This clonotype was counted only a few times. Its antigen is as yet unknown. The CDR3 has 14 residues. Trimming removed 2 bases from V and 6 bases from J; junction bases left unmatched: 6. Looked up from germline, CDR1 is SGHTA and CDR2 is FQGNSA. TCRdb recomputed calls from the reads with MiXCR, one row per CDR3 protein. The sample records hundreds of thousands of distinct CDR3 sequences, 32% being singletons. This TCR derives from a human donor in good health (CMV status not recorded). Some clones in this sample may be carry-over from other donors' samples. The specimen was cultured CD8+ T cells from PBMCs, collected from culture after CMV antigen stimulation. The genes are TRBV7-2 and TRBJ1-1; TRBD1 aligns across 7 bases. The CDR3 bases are TGTGCCAGCAGCTTATTGGGAGGGGGCCCTGAAGCTTTCTTT. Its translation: CASSLLGGGPEAFF.